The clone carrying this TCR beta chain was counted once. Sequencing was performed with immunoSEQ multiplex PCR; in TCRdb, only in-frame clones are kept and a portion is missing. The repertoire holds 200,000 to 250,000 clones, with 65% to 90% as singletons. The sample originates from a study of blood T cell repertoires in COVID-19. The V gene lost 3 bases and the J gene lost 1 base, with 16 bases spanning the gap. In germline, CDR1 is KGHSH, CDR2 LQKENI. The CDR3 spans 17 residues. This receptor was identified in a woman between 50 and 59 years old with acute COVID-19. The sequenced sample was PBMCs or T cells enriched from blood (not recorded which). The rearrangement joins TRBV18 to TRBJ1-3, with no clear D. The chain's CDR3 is CASSPLREARSGNTIYF. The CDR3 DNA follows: TGTGCCAGCTCACCTCTTCGAGAGGCCCGATCTGGAAACACCATATATTTT.